A selection of T cell receptor beta chains follows, all from one sample in a study of cytomegalovirus exposure and HLA in healthy donors. Assay: immunoSEQ multiplex PCR; the TCRdb copy retains only in-frame clones and omits some. In the table there are 100,000 to 150,000 clones, about 80% of which are singletons. The specimen was PBMCs. These TCRs come from a woman aged 50 to 60 in good health and CMV-seronegative. CDR3s include the opening cysteine and the closing phenylalanine or tryptophan. A D gene is named only where the DNA matches it firmly. Not every row has a clone size; where given, it reads once, few, many or a size class.

V: TRBV7-2; length: 16; size: .; D: TRBD2; J: TRBJ2-3; DNA: TGTGCCAGCAGTTACCTCCTAGCGGGAGGGCCAGATACGCAGTATTTT; CDR3: CASSYLLAGGPDTQYF
V: TRBV5-1; length: 14; size: .; D: TRBD1; J: TRBJ1-1; DNA: TGCGCCAGCAGAGCCGGGACAGAGAACACTGAAGCTTTCTTT; CDR3: CASRAGTENTEAFF
V: TRBV6-6; length: 13; size: .; D: .; J: TRBJ2-7; DNA: TGTGCCAGCAGTTACCCCGGGGTGGAGGAGCAGTACTTC; CDR3: CASSYPGVEEQYF
V: TRBV28; length: 11; size: .; D: .; J: TRBJ2-5; DNA: TGTGCCAGCGCCCTGGCTGGCACCCAGTACTTC; CDR3: CASALAGTQYF
V: TRBV30; length: 17; size: .; D: .; J: TRBJ2-7; DNA: TGTGCCTGGAGTGTACCTGGTCTAGCGCGTAGAGTTTACGAGCAGTACTTC; CDR3: CAWSVPGLARRVYEQYF
V: TRBV27; length: 15; size: .; D: .; J: TRBJ1-6; DNA: TGTGCCAGCAGTCCCGGGGACAAAAATAATTCACCCCTCCACTTT; CDR3: CASSPGDKNNSPLHF
V: TRBV11-2; length: 15; size: .; D: TRBD2; J: TRBJ2-7; DNA: TGTGCCAGCAGCTTAGGGGCTAGCGGAACCTACGAGCAGTACTTC; CDR3: CASSLGASGTYEQYF
V: TRBV15; length: 13; size: .; D: .; J: TRBJ1-1; DNA: TGTGCCACCAGCGCGGGTATTAACACTGAAGCTTTCTTT; CDR3: CATSAGINTEAFF
V: TRBV19; length: 15; size: .; D: TRBD2; J: TRBJ2-1; DNA: TGTGCCAGTAGTCCTAGCGGGAGTAGGAACAATGAGCAGTTCTTC; CDR3: CASSPSGSRNNEQFF
V: TRBV4-3; length: 14; size: once; D: TRBD1; J: TRBJ1-2; DNA: TGCGCCAGCAGTCCGGGACAGGGGGCCTATGGCTACACCTTC; CDR3: CASSPGQGAYGYTF
V: TRBV11-2; length: 14; size: few; D: TRBD2; J: TRBJ2-7; DNA: TGTGCCAGCAGCTTCCGGGACTACTCCTACGAGCAGTACTTC; CDR3: CASSFRDYSYEQYF
V: TRBV27; length: 13; size: .; D: TRBD1; J: TRBJ2-1; DNA: TGTGCCAGCAGGAGGACAGGTTACAATGAGCAGTTCTTC; CDR3: CASRRTGYNEQFF
V: TRBV9; length: 16; size: .; D: TRBD2; J: TRBJ2-7; DNA: TGTGCCAGCAGCGTAGCTCTGTCTAGCGGGACCATCGAGCAGTACTTC; CDR3: CASSVALSSGTIEQYF
V: TRBV18; length: 16; size: .; D: TRBD1; J: TRBJ2-7; DNA: TGTGCCAGCTCACCTCTCTCCGGGACAGGGCTTTACGAGCAGTACTTC; CDR3: CASSPLSGTGLYEQYF
V: TRBV18; length: 15; size: .; D: .; J: TRBJ2-1; DNA: TGTGCCAGCTCACCAGTATCAGGAACCGACAATGAGCAGTTCTTC; CDR3: CASSPVSGTDNEQFF
V: TRBV18; length: 16; size: few; D: .; J: TRBJ1-1; DNA: TGTGCCAGCTCGCAGAGCCGGGACACCCTGAACACTGAAGCTTTCTTT; CDR3: CASSQSRDTLNTEAFF
V: TRBV27; length: 15; size: .; D: TRBD2; J: TRBJ2-7; DNA: TGTGCCAGCAACCTTAGCGGGAGGCCAGGCTACGAGCAGTACTTC; CDR3: CASNLSGRPGYEQYF
V: TRBV7-6; length: 15; size: .; D: TRBD2; J: TRBJ2-7; DNA: TGTGCCAGCAGCTCACTAGCGGGAGTTTACTACGAGCAGTACTTC; CDR3: CASSSLAGVYYEQYF
V: TRBV28; length: 15; size: .; D: TRBD2; J: TRBJ2-1; DNA: TGTGCCAGCAGCCGGACTAGCGGGAGCTACAATGAGCAGTTCTTC; CDR3: CASSRTSGSYNEQFF
V: TRBV7-7; length: 13; size: .; D: .; J: TRBJ2-5; DNA: TGTGCCAGCAGCTTAGGGGGCCGGGCGTACCAGTACTTC; CDR3: CASSLGGRAYQYF
V: TRBV29-1; length: 11; size: .; D: TRBD2; J: TRBJ2-7; DNA: TGCAGCGGTTTAGCGGGCTACGAGCAGTACTTC; CDR3: CSGLAGYEQYF
V: TRBV27; length: 16; size: .; D: TRBD2; J: TRBJ2-1; DNA: TGTGCCAGCAGTTCCAGGACTAGCGAGATCTACAATGAGCAGTTCTTC; CDR3: CASSSRTSEIYNEQFF
V: TRBV25-1; length: 12; size: .; D: .; J: TRBJ1-1; DNA: TGTGCCAGCAGACAGGGTAACACTGAAGCTTTCTTT; CDR3: CASRQGNTEAFF
V: TRBV2; length: 12; size: few; D: .; J: TRBJ2-1; DNA: TGTGCCAGTGAGAGGGGGAACAATGAGCAGTTCTTC; CDR3: CASERGNNEQFF
V: TRBV18; length: 11; size: few; D: .; J: TRBJ2-5; DNA: TGTGCCAGCTCACCCGGGGAGACCCAGTACTTC; CDR3: CASSPGETQYF
V: TRBV4-3; length: 15; size: .; D: .; J: TRBJ2-7; DNA: TGCGCCAGCAGCCAAGGGCTCGGGGTATCCTACGAGCAGTACTTC; CDR3: CASSQGLGVSYEQYF
V: TRBV27; length: 14; size: .; D: .; J: TRBJ2-7; DNA: TGTGCCAGCAGTCCCCACGGGCAGGGCTACGAGCAGTACTTC; CDR3: CASSPHGQGYEQYF
V: TRBV29-1; length: 16; size: .; D: .; J: TRBJ2-3; DNA: TGCAGCGTTGAAGATCTTAGTGACAGCTACACAGATACGCAGTATTTT; CDR3: CSVEDLSDSYTDTQYF
V: TRBV27; length: 15; size: .; D: TRBD1; J: TRBJ2-5; DNA: TGTGCCAGCAGCAGACAGGGCCCGGCCCAAGAGACCCAGTACTTC; CDR3: CASSRQGPAQETQYF
V: TRBV7-9; length: 13; size: .; D: .; J: TRBJ2-7; DNA: TGTGCCAGCAGCTTGTCAGATACCTACGAGCAGTACTTC; CDR3: CASSLSDTYEQYF
V: TRBV7-9; length: 16; size: .; D: .; J: TRBJ2-1; DNA: TGTGCCAGCAGCTTACCCCGACAGGCGGCCATCGCTGAGCAGTTCTTC; CDR3: CASSLPRQAAIAEQFF
V: TRBV4-2; length: 18; size: .; D: TRBD2; J: TRBJ2-3; DNA: TGTGCCAGCAGCCAAGGCCTAGCGGGGCGGGGTGGAATAGATACGCAGTATTTT; CDR3: CASSQGLAGRGGIDTQYF
V: TRBV7-8; length: 13; size: .; D: .; J: TRBJ2-7; DNA: TGTGCCAGCAGCTCCAGCCGAGGGGGCGAGCAGTACTTC; CDR3: CASSSSRGGEQYF
V: TRBV4-2; length: 16; size: .; D: TRBD1; J: TRBJ1-2; DNA: TGTGCCAGCAGCCAAGTGGGGAGTCAGGGGGTCGGTGGCTACACCTTC; CDR3: CASSQVGSQGVGGYTF
V: TRBV28; length: 11; size: .; D: .; J: TRBJ1-1; DNA: TGTGCCAGCAGTTTTGGCCTTGAAGCTTTCTTT; CDR3: CASSFGLEAFF
V: TRBV4-3; length: 12; size: few; D: .; J: TRBJ2-5; DNA: TGCGCCAGCAGCCAACGCAGGGGAGAGCAGTACTTC; CDR3: CASSQRRGEQYF
V: TRBV30; length: 11; size: .; D: TRBD2; J: TRBJ2-1; DNA: TGTGCCTGGGGGGGAGGGAATGAGCAGTTCTTC; CDR3: CAWGGGNEQFF
V: TRBV19; length: 15; size: .; D: TRBD1; J: TRBJ1-4; DNA: TGTGCCAGTAGTTTTAGAGGGACAGTCGGCGAAAAACTGTTTTTT; CDR3: CASSFRGTVGEKLFF
V: TRBV9; length: 14; size: .; D: TRBD1; J: TRBJ2-7; DNA: TGTGCCAGCAGCGTTACAGGGGTTCCCAACGAGCAGTACTTC; CDR3: CASSVTGVPNEQYF